This T cell receptor beta chain derives from a study of shared clonotypes between healthy human individuals (dated by TCRdb to the early 2020s). General notes on the study: The cohort included a few men and a couple of women between 18 and 49 years of age. For each donor, CD4 naive and CD4 memory were each run on three plates, CD8 naive on two plates, and CD8 memory on one plate. To estimate repertoire size and how much clonotype sharing occurs between individuals, the study deeply sequenced the blood TCR repertoires of roughly 5 healthy adults. Different laboratories and diverse techniques were used to prepare libraries and sequence TCR repertoires, to increase sequencing depth and limit assay-specific biases. Leukapheresis yielded between about 0.94 and 9 billion PBMCs per donor. The full study reports these points: Roughly 5.2% of naive CD4, around 4% of naive CD8, 2.3% of memory CD4, and 0.4% of memory CD8 clonotypes were shared across a handful of donors. Even with the large sequencing depth, rarefaction of the sorted-subset datasets indicated that sequencing was incomplete. Pairwise subsampling led to the expectation that sequencing depth would affect the degree of clonotype sharing among donors. Because the study included only a small number of donors, the genetic and exposure-history diversity represented was limited. Compared with non-shared clonotypes, the clonotypes found in all four sorted-subset donors had higher generation probabilities. Naive subsets generally had larger estimated clonotype richness than memory subsets. Sampling was restricted to blood, and TCR repertoires in tissue are likely to differ from TCR repertoires in blood.

Using the deep immunoSEQ assay, TCR CDR3 regions were amplified from genomic DNA by multiplex PCR. Genomic DNA extracted from each cell subset was distributed evenly over all wells of several immunoSEQ 96-well plates, and each plate served as one replicate. For sorted subsets, roughly 200 ng of genomic DNA, equivalent to 30,000 or so T cell genomes, went into each replicate PCR. Purified libraries were measured with a Qubit 3.0 fluorometer, size-checked on a Bioanalyzer 2100, and measured again with the KAPA Library Quantification kit. A separate single-read 150-cycle Illumina NextSeq 550 flow cell was used to sequence each immunoSEQ 96-well plate. The authors' analysis ran thus. Because the immunoSEQ output included only junctional sequences and no quality scores, the filtering could not be the same as the filtering used for full-length reads. To assign V/J genes and CDR3, sequences were annotated against IMGT germline references using PyIR, a Python wrapper for IgBLAST v1.9. Reads were filtered out if the reads had weak V/J assignments (E-value above 1e-6), no CDR3, stop codons, out-of-frame junctions, or ambiguous translated residues. V3J clonotypes were defined as sequences sharing an identical inferred V gene, J gene, and CDR3 amino acid sequence. Percentage overlap between repertoires was calculated by dividing the number of shared unique clonotypes by the size of the smaller repertoire. Repertoire richness was assessed with RTK rarefaction, the Chao1 estimator, and Recon v2.1 estimates of unobserved clonotypes. OLGA was used to compute generation probabilities for all TCRbeta clonotypes that the gDNA method yielded from a few donors. In TCRdb, the immuneACCESS table is reduced to in-frame sequences with V and J assigned. These tables do not hold every clone; where another copy was compared, an unresolved V gene accounts for under half, and the others remain unexplained. V and J calls plus clone size are reproduced from that table; the DNA served to infer D and trimming. The sample table shows millions of clones, and just over 90% are seen once. The biggest ten clones account for 0.13% to 0.15% of the sample.

For this clone: Its recognized antigen is unknown. No base quality information exists; no much larger clone differs at one position.

Including the terminal cysteine and phenylalanine, the CDR3 comprises 13 residues. The kept DNA is CDR3 alone, 39 bases in frame from the first base. Looking up the germline V gene (reference sequence) yields CDR1 PRHDT and CDR2 FYEKMQ. V is cut by 5 bases and J by 11 bases, and the space between the germline ends is 16 bases. Healthy HIV-negative adults with no recently reported acute infections or vaccinations were included as donors. Every donor was a Caucasian adult living in Nashville, Tennessee, USA. CD4+ T cells were enriched by magnetic negative selection; naive cells were then positively selected on CD45RA, and the negative fraction formed the memory subset. Blood was collected by leukapheresis, and PBMCs were isolated by Ficoll-Histopaque density gradient centrifugation and then cryopreserved in liquid nitrogen vapor phase. Analytical flow cytometry was used to check the purity and quantity of every magnetically sorted T cell population. From each sorted fraction, genomic DNA was isolated and quantified by UV absorbance on a Nanodrop 2000c.

Sequenced sample: naive CD4+ T cells sorted from blood. In the paper's terms, the cell subset or site label means: CD45RA+ positively selected. Rearrangement joined TRBV13 to TRBJ1-3; no D segment can be confidently identified. This receptor was identified in a man younger than 35 in good health. The CDR3 protein: CASSPIGRFAIYF. The DNA sequence is given as TGTGCCAGCAGCCCCATCGGAAGATTCGCCATATATTTT. Supplemented by the reference TRBV13 and TRBJ1-3 proteins around the CDR3, the complete variable domain is AAGVIQSPRHLIKEKRETATLKCYPIPRHDTVYWYQQGPGQDPQFLISFYEKMQSDKGSIPDRFSAQQFSDYHSELNMSSLELGDSALYFCASSPIGRFAIYFGEGSWLTVV.